The clone carrying this T cell receptor (beta chain) has more than one count but fewer than ten. TCRdb independently ran MiXCR on the 5' RACE reads; one entry per CDR3 protein. The repertoire holds hundreds of thousands of distinct CDR3 sequences, with less than 25% as singletons. Germline V lookup: CDR1 SQVTM, CDR2 ANQGSEA. The CDR3 has 12 residues. Deletions cut 7 bases from V and 9 bases from J, with 18 bases between. The entry originates in a study of identical twins. The data also belong to a second study, concerning T cells expressing NK-cell markers. This second study notes: Dominant NKG2C+ clonotypes made up about 1.0-7.0% of CD8+ T cells in over five donors. Topping the CD3+CD56-NKG2C+ fraction as well were these clonotypes, in a few donors.

V is TRBV29-1 and J is TRBJ2-5; no definite D call. The sequence derives from a woman in her late teens or twenties in good health. The sequencing input was CD4+ T cells sorted from blood. CDR3 protein: CSAIQPWVAQYF. The DNA of the CDR3 is TGCAGCGCTATCCAGCCCTGGGTGGCCCAGTACTTC. The variable domain in full, with the rest retrieved from reference TRBV29-1 and TRBJ2-5, is SAVISQKPSRDICQRGTSLTIQCQVDSQVTMMFWYRQQPGQSLTLIATANQGSEATYESGFVIDKFPISRPNLTFSTLTVSNMSPEDSSIYLCSAIQPWVAQYFGPGTRLLVL.